These 16 T cell receptor beta chains share one sample of origin, sequenced in a study of blood T cells in healthy people across ages. It was with a sample-barcoded 5' primer and a J-beta primer mix that a second PCR of roughly 7 to 11 cycles was run. Using its own MiXCR run on the 5' RACE reads, TCRdb lists one record per CDR3 protein. The sample gives around 1,500,000 distinct CDR3 sequences, about 43% of which show up once; approximately 7.9% is in the top ten. Sequencing input: blood. All receptors come from a woman in her late teens or twenties in good health.

This clonotype was counted only a few times. This chain uses TRBV5-1 with TRBJ2-3; D possibly uses TRBD1 or TRBD2 (5 bases each). Germline CDR1 SGHRS, CDR2 YFSETQ. The CDR3 has 16 amino acids. V dropped 1 base and J dropped 4 bases, with 16 bases sitting between them. The DNA for the CDR3 is TGCGCCAGCAGCTTGACTGGGGGAGCTGGGGCAGATACGCAGTATTTT. Its translation: CASSLTGGAGADTQYF.

This clonotype was seen a handful of times. The CDR3 loop is CSASTRISRFTDTQYF. DNA for the CDR3: TGCAGTGCTAGTACGAGGATCTCGAGATTCACAGATACGCAGTATTTT. The V and J genes are TRBV20-1 and TRBJ2-3, with D unresolved. The CDR3 is 16 residues long. The V gene lost 3 bases and the J gene lost 2 bases, with 18 bases spanning the gap. Germline CDR1 and CDR2: DFQATT and SNEGSKA (reference sequence).

This clonotype has just one count. J is TRBJ1-4 and V is TRBV5-4; D not resolved. The CDR3 loop spans 14 amino acids. Trimming took 4 bases from V and 5 from J, leaving 12 bases between them. Per the germline V gene, CDR1 is SGHNT and CDR2 is YYREEE (reference sequence). CDR3 nucleotide sequence: TGTGCCAGCAGCCCCGATTCCGCGAATGAAAAACTGTTTTTT. Translation gives CASSPDSANEKLFF.

This clonotype was counted between two and nine times. J is TRBJ1-1 and V is TRBV6-5; D is ambiguous. The V gene lost 0 bases and the J gene lost 4 bases, with 12 bases spanning the gap. Germline V gives CDR1 MNHEY, CDR2 SVGAGI. CDR3 length: 15 amino acids. The CDR3 reads CASSYSKGLGTEAFF. The DNA of the CDR3 is TGTGCCAGCAGTTACTCGAAAGGGCTGGGCACTGAAGCTTTCTTT.

This chain links TRBV20-1 with TRBJ2-5; TRBD2 is a possible D gene (5 bases). Germline CDR1 is DFQATT and CDR2 is SNEGSKA (reference sequence). V was clipped by 3 bases and J by 2 bases, with 13 bases between them. The CDR3 spans 14 residues. This CDR3 is CSASGPTGQETQYF. The CDR3 coding sequence is TGCAGTGCTAGTGGCCCCACGGGGCAAGAGACCCAGTACTTC.

This clonotype has only a few counts. The chain is built from TRBV12-3 or TRBV12-4 and TRBJ2-4; D is possibly TRBD1 or TRBD2 (6 bases each). The V and J ends lost 8 bases and 13 bases respectively, with 21 bases between them. This CDR3 is 13 amino acids long. As DNA, the CDR3 is TGTGCCAGCTGTGACAGGACGGGCGGGGAGCAGTACTTC. Its translation is CASCDRTGGEQYF.

This clonotype was counted only a few times. The chain recombines TRBV6-1 with TRBJ2-7; maybe TRBD2 (5 bases). The CDR3 consists of 14 residues. V was trimmed by 6 bases and J by 5 bases, leaving 17 bases between them. Germline assignment: CDR1 MNHNS and CDR2 SASEGT. The DNA for the CDR3 is TGTGCCAGCAGCCGGACTTCTGTCCTTGACGAGCAGTACTTC. Its translation is CASSRTSVLDEQYF.

The sample holds many counts of this clonotype. The rearrangement links TRBV20-1 to TRBJ2-7; tentative D call: TRBD1 (5 bases). Germline V gene sequence: CDR1 DFQATT, CDR2 SNEGSKA (reference sequence). Trimming left V 3 bases short and J 5 bases short, with 11 bases between. The CDR3 sequence is 12 residues long. CDR3 DNA: TGCAGTGCTAGGCAGGGTATCAACGAGCAGTACTTC. Its translation is CSARQGINEQYF.

This clonotype is a singleton in its sample. The chain carries TRBV29-1 and TRBJ1-2, with no clear D. Per germline, CDR1 SQVTM and CDR2 ANQGSEA. V lost 7 bases and J lost 4, with 10 bases in between. CDR3 size: 11 residues. For the CDR3, the DNA is TGCAGCGGAGGCCCCTCCTATGGCTACACCTTC. Amino acid sequence: CSGGPSYGYTF.

In this sample, this clonotype turned up a few times. The chain couples TRBV5-6 to TRBJ2-7, with a possible D match to TRBD2 (6 bases). The J call is doubtful: the DNA matches TRBJ2-5 better. The CDR3 consists of 15 residues. The germline CDR1 and CDR2 sequences are SGHDT and YYEEEE. CDR3 in DNA: TGTGCCAGCAGCCCCTGGGCGGGGAGGAGAGAGACCCAGTACTTC. This sequence encodes CASSPWAGRRETQYF.

This clonotype came up many times. The V gene is TRBV4-1, the J gene TRBJ1-5; no clear D gene. CDR3 length: 14 amino acids. V was pared by 1 base and J by 3 bases, with 7 bases between. The V gene's germline CDR1 is MGHRA and CDR2 YSYEKL. CDR3 in amino acids: CASSQGPSNQPQHF. The CDR3 nucleotides read TGCGCCAGCAGCCAAGGCCCGTCCAATCAGCCCCAGCATTTT.

This chain connects TRBV7-9 to TRBJ1-4; no definite D call. Trimming left V 5 bases short and J 7 bases short, with 17 bases between. Germline CDR1 and CDR2: SEHNR and FQNEAQ (reference sequence). This CDR3 has 15 amino acids. Here the CDR3 reads CASSPDPYGLEKLFF. In nucleotides, the CDR3 is TGTGCCAGCAGCCCCGACCCCTATGGGCTTGAAAAACTGTTTTTT.

This clonotype was counted only a few times. The rearrangement links TRBV20-1 to TRBJ1-5; D not certain. From germline, CDR1 is DFQATT and CDR2 SNEGSKA (reference sequence). CDR3 length: 14 amino acids. Trimming took 3 bases from V and 0 from J, leaving 9 bases between them. CDR3 DNA sequence: TGCAGTGCTAGCCGGGGTGCTAGCAATCAGCCCCAGCATTTT. Translating gives CSASRGASNQPQHF.

This clonotype was seen only a few times. V and J are TRBV9 and TRBJ1-5, with TRBD1 as a possible D gene (6 bases). The CDR3 is 15 residues long. Germline CDR1 and CDR2: SGDLS and YYNGEE. Deletions cut 6 bases from V and 7 bases from J, with 20 bases between. The DNA for the CDR3 is TGTGCCAGCAACCCTGGGGGGGGCATAGGCCAGCCCCAGCATTTT. Amino acids: CASNPGGGIGQPQHF.

The chain joins TRBV11-2 to TRBJ2-1; TRBD2 aligns across 11 bases. J was trimmed by 9 bases and V by 4 bases; bases with no gene match: 8. Germline V lookup: CDR1 SGHAT, CDR2 FQNNGV. This CDR3 contains 15 residues. CDR3 DNA: TGTGCCAGCAGCTCCAGTACCGGGACTAGCGGTGAGCAGTTCTTC. Translated: CASSSSTGTSGEQFF.

V usage is TRBV11-2 and J usage is TRBJ2-1; maybe TRBD2 (5 bases). This CDR3 is 14 amino acids long. Trimming removed 7 bases at V and 7 bases at J, with 17 bases between. CDR1 is SGHAT and CDR2 is FQNNGV in the germline V gene. CDR3 nucleotides: TGTGCCAGCACCCCGACGTCGGGGTCGAATGAGCAGTTCTTC. This sequence encodes CASTPTSGSNEQFF.